These T cell receptor beta chains were read from a single sample in a study of blood T cell repertoires in COVID-19. Only in-frame clones appear in the TCRdb table, and some are missing; sequencing was by immunoSEQ multiplex PCR. The table includes 150,000 to 200,000 clones, approximately 79% detected once. Sequenced material: peripheral blood. These receptors all come from a woman of 80 years or more with acute or convalescent COVID-19. Both conserved end residues are part of each CDR3. Fields, in order: CDR3 protein, CDR3 DNA, V gene, clone size, D gene, J gene. The D gene is left open where the match is weak. Expanded clones get a size class; other rows say once, few or many, or leave the size out.

cdr3_aa: CASSPPYGGGSTGELFF; cdr3_nt: TGTGCCAGCAGTCCCCCCTACGGGGGCGGGAGCACCGGGGAGCTGTTTTTT; v_call: TRBV28; clone_size: -; d_call: -; j_call: TRBJ2-2
cdr3_aa: CASSSLYEQYF; cdr3_nt: TGTGCCAGCAGTTCCCTCTACGAGCAGTACTTC; v_call: TRBV6-2/TRBV6-3; clone_size: -; d_call: -; j_call: TRBJ2-7
cdr3_aa: CASSSGLAGLRGEQFF; cdr3_nt: TGTGCCAGCAGTTCCGGACTAGCGGGACTCCGAGGGGAGCAGTTCTTC; v_call: TRBV28; clone_size: -; d_call: TRBD2; j_call: TRBJ2-1
cdr3_aa: CASSSLLAGARNEQFF; cdr3_nt: TGTGCCAGCAGCTCCCTCCTAGCGGGAGCGCGGAATGAGCAGTTCTTC; v_call: TRBV5-6; clone_size: -; d_call: TRBD2; j_call: TRBJ2-1
cdr3_aa: CASSLETRLGELFF; cdr3_nt: TGTGCCAGCAGCTTAGAGACGCGGCTCGGGGAGCTGTTTTTT; v_call: TRBV7-2; clone_size: -; d_call: -; j_call: TRBJ2-2
cdr3_aa: CASVGLAVSYEQYF; cdr3_nt: TGTGCCAGCGTAGGACTAGCGGTCTCCTACGAGCAGTACTTC; v_call: TRBV6-6; clone_size: -; d_call: TRBD2; j_call: TRBJ2-7
cdr3_aa: CASSSSRTSGREGEQFF; cdr3_nt: TGTGCCAGCTCATCTTCCCGGACTAGCGGGAGGGAGGGTGAGCAGTTCTTC; v_call: TRBV18; clone_size: once; d_call: TRBD2; j_call: TRBJ2-1
cdr3_aa: CASSLRTGKDSPLHF; cdr3_nt: TGTGCCAGCAGCTTAAGGACAGGGAAAGATTCACCCCTCCACTTT; v_call: TRBV11-2; clone_size: -; d_call: TRBD1; j_call: TRBJ1-6
cdr3_aa: CSADRAQIDTQYF; cdr3_nt: TGCAGCGCTGACAGGGCTCAGATAGATACGCAGTATTTT; v_call: TRBV29-1; clone_size: -; d_call: TRBD1; j_call: TRBJ2-3
cdr3_aa: CASSFSGGQETQYF; cdr3_nt: TGTGCCAGCAGCTTTTCGGGGGGACAAGAGACCCAGTACTTC; v_call: TRBV5-5; clone_size: -; d_call: TRBD2; j_call: TRBJ2-5
cdr3_aa: CAIKLLHVGEETQYF; cdr3_nt: TGTGCCATCAAACTACTACATGTAGGGGAAGAGACCCAGTACTTC; v_call: TRBV10-3; clone_size: -; d_call: -; j_call: TRBJ2-5
cdr3_aa: CASRLQGGNSPLHF; cdr3_nt: TGTGCCAGCAGGCTACAGGGAGGGAATTCACCCCTCCACTTT; v_call: TRBV6-5; clone_size: -; d_call: -; j_call: TRBJ1-6
cdr3_aa: CASSSYQGRGNTIYF; cdr3_nt: TGTGCCAGCAGCTCGTACCAGGGTAGAGGAAACACCATATATTTT; v_call: TRBV11-2; clone_size: -; d_call: -; j_call: TRBJ1-3
cdr3_aa: CASSVEVQGTPLHF; cdr3_nt: TGTGCCAGCAGCGTAGAGGTACAGGGAACACCCCTCCACTTT; v_call: TRBV9; clone_size: -; d_call: -; j_call: TRBJ1-6
cdr3_aa: CASSGLGCLLAGGSYF; cdr3_nt: TGCGCCAGCAGTGGCCTTGGGTGCCTACTAGCGGGGGGGTCATATTTT; v_call: TRBV10-1; clone_size: -; d_call: TRBD2; j_call: TRBJ2-3
cdr3_aa: CAWSVPGRVGNQPQHF; cdr3_nt: TGTGCCTGGAGTGTACCGGGCAGGGTAGGCAATCAGCCCCAGCATTTT; v_call: TRBV30; clone_size: -; d_call: -; j_call: TRBJ1-5
cdr3_aa: CASSQVAYEQYF; cdr3_nt: TGTGCCAGCAGCCAAGTAGCCTACGAGCAGTACTTC; v_call: TRBV3-1/TRBV3-2; clone_size: few; d_call: -; j_call: TRBJ2-7
cdr3_aa: CASSPGRGEQYF; cdr3_nt: TGTGCCAGCTCACCTGGGCGGGGCGAGCAGTACTTC; v_call: TRBV18; clone_size: few; d_call: -; j_call: TRBJ2-7
cdr3_aa: CASSRDFSSTDTQYF; cdr3_nt: TGTGCCAGCTCAAGGGACTTTTCTAGCACAGATACGCAGTATTTT; v_call: TRBV18; clone_size: -; d_call: -; j_call: TRBJ2-3
cdr3_aa: CASLHIRGDEQFF; cdr3_nt: TGCGCCAGCCTCCATATACGGGGGGATGAGCAGTTCTTC; v_call: TRBV10-2; clone_size: -; d_call: TRBD2; j_call: TRBJ2-1
cdr3_aa: CASSEFATGPYNEQFF; cdr3_nt: TGTGCCAGCAGTGAATTTGCCACAGGGCCCTACAATGAGCAGTTCTTC; v_call: TRBV6-1; clone_size: once; d_call: -; j_call: TRBJ2-1
cdr3_aa: CASSAETTPGYGYTF; cdr3_nt: TGTGCCAGCAGCGCCGAAACGACACCCGGCTATGGCTACACCTTC; v_call: TRBV9; clone_size: -; d_call: -; j_call: TRBJ1-2
cdr3_aa: CASSAAGDSYEQYF; cdr3_nt: TGTGCCAGCAGTGCAGCGGGGGACTCCTACGAGCAGTACTTC; v_call: TRBV4-2; clone_size: -; d_call: TRBD2; j_call: TRBJ2-7